This TCR beta chain was obtained from a study of Ad26.COV2.S vaccination and SARS-CoV-2 variants. Study context: Participants got Ad26.COV2.S intramuscularly, once or twice 56 days apart.

The treatment here: roughly 20 received Ad26.COV2.S at low or high dose, single or two shots; roughly five received placebo; per-sample allocation not given. After the first vaccine or placebo injection, samples were drawn on day 63. Here immunoSEQ multiplex PCR was the method, and the copy in TCRdb shows in-frame clones only, minus some. Seen here are roughly 420,000 clones, roughly nine tenths observed once, and the top ten hold around 2.5%. Study conclusions and caveats: Reportedly, spike-specific CD8+ and CD4+ T cell responses achieved substantial breadth once vaccination had taken place.

Concerning this clone itself: Its antigen is not identified.

Per the germline V gene, CDR1 is MDHEN and CDR2 is SYDVKM. The germline V and J ends were trimmed by 3 bases and 4 bases, with 12 bases remaining between them. This CDR3 comprises 15 residues. The source was peripheral blood, collected in a trial of Ad26.COV2.S vaccine versus placebo. This sequence originates from a person between 18 and 65 years old who received the Ad26.COV2.S COVID-19 vaccine or a placebo. V is TRBV28 and J is TRBJ2-2; no definite D call. CDR3 loop: CASSLGLTATGELFF. CDR3 DNA sequence: TGTGCCAGCAGTTTGGGCCTAACGGCCACCGGGGAGCTGTTTTTT.